Shown below are 22 T cell receptor beta chains from a single sample sequenced in a study of blood T cell repertoires in COVID-19. Repertoires were generated with immunoSEQ multiplex PCR, while TCRdb's copy carries only in-frame clones and drops some. The repertoire has approximately 210,000 clones, 88% of them found once; the top ten carry 4% to 5.5%. Input material: peripheral blood. All receptors derive from a human donor in a cohort sampled during active COVID-19.

The chain recombines TRBV19 with TRBJ2-2; no clear D gene. The ends were cut back, 3 bases at V and 4 bases at J, with 9 bases in the middle. This CDR3 region has 14 residues. Germline CDR1 and CDR2: LNHDA and SQIVND (reference sequence). The CDR3 protein is CASSIPEVTGELFF. The CDR3 coding sequence is TGTGCCAGTAGTATCCCCGAGGTCACCGGGGAGCTGTTTTTT.

This sequence joins TRBV7-8 and TRBJ1-6, with D unclear. With 3 bases removed from V and 7 bases from J, the gap between germline ends came to 16 bases. Germline V gene sequence: CDR1 SGHVS, CDR2 FQNEAQ. This CDR3 is built from 16 residues. CDR3 loop: CASSFPSNRFNSPLHF. The CDR3 region has the DNA TGTGCCAGCAGCTTCCCCTCAAATCGGTTCAATTCACCCCTCCACTTT.

The chain employs TRBV5-5 and TRBJ1-6, with D possibly being TRBD1 (5 bases). The V end lost 2 bases, the J end lost 2 bases, and 14 bases lay between the germline ends. This CDR3 region has 17 residues. CDR1 and CDR2 from the germline V gene are SGHKS and YYEKEE (reference sequence). CDR3 nucleotide sequence: TGTGCCAGCAGCTTCGGAGTCCCGGGGGCCTATAATTCACCCCTCCACTTT. It translates to CASSFGVPGAYNSPLHF. The full variable domain, its missing parts supplied by reference TRBV5-5 and TRBJ1-6, is DAGVTQSPTHLIKTRGQQVTLRCSPISGHKSVSWYQQVLGQGPQFIFQYYEKEERGRGNFPDRFSARQFPNYSSELNVNALLLGDSALYLCASSFGVPGAYNSPLHFGNGTRLTVT.

This clone has more than one count but fewer than ten. The CDR3 DNA sequence: TGCGCCAGCAGCCAAACCATGACAGGGATTAACAATCAGCCCCAGCATTTT. Amino acid sequence: CASSQTMTGINNQPQHF. The J gene is TRBJ1-5, the V gene TRBV4-1; 7 positions match TRBD1. Germline lookup yields CDR1 MGHRA and CDR2 YSYEKL. CDR3 length: 17 residues. V shed 2 bases, J shed 3 bases, and the junction held 10 bases outside the gene matches.

The chain carries TRBV5-4 and TRBJ1-2; 8 positions match TRBD1. The CDR3 consists of 15 residues. Germline V gene data show CDR1 as SGHNT and CDR2 as YYREEE (reference sequence). J lost 2 bases, V lost 4 bases, and 7 bases had no gene match. In nucleotides, the CDR3 is TGTGCCAGCAGCAGGGAAGACAGGGGAAACTATGGCTACACCTTC. It specifies CASSREDRGNYGYTF.

The chain joins TRBV28 to TRBJ1-3, with 9 bases lining up with TRBD1. This CDR3 comprises 13 residues. Germline values: CDR1 MDHEN, CDR2 SYDVKM. The junction had 5 bases not matched to a gene; V was cut back by 8 bases and J by 6 bases. The DNA for the CDR3 is TGTGCCAGCTACGGGACAGGGAAAAACACCATATATTTT. This translates into CASYGTGKNTIYF.

This chain links TRBV6-5 with TRBJ2-3, with D perhaps TRBD1 (6 bases). CDR1 is MNHEY and CDR2 is SVGAGI in the germline V gene. The CDR3 runs 14 residues. V was shortened by 7 bases and J by 3 bases, with 14 bases between the two germline ends. CDR3 coding DNA: TGTGCCAGCATTTATACAGGGAAGACAGATACGCAGTATTTT. This gives the protein CASIYTGKTDTQYF.

This clone has a count of ten or more. CDR3 in amino acids: CASSSDMGVHEQYF. DNA for the CDR3: TGTGCCAGTAGTTCTGACATGGGCGTCCACGAGCAGTACTTC. V gene TRBV19 combines with J gene TRBJ2-7; no clear D. Germline CDR1 is LNHDA and CDR2 is SQIVND (reference sequence). The CDR3 has 14 residues. V was cut by 5 bases and J by 5 bases, with 16 bases left in between.

Concerning this clone: One junction end does not reproduce the germline sequence, and a read error may be involved. The chain carries TRBV6-2 or TRBV6-3 and TRBJ2-6; 8 bases agree with TRBD1. The CDR3 contains 13 residues. Germline CDR1 is MNHEY and CDR2 is SVGEGT. CDR3 in DNA: TGTGCCAGCAGTTTAACAGGGGGCAACGTCCTGACTTTC. Protein sequence: CASSLTGGNVLTF.

The chain couples TRBV5-6 to TRBJ1-6; unclear D gene. V lost 1 base and J lost 0, with 14 bases in between. CDR1 and CDR2 from the germline V gene are SGHDT and YYEEEE. The CDR3 sequence is 18 residues long. CDR3 in DNA: TGTGCCAGCAGCTTGATCGGGTTTCCAAGCTCCTATAATTCACCCCTCCACTTT. Protein sequence: CASSLIGFPSSYNSPLHF.

This chain links TRBV10-1 with TRBJ2-1, with a tentative D call TRBD2 (5 bases). Germline V CDR1 and CDR2: WNHNN, SYGVQD (reference sequence). Trimming pared 4 bases from V and 8 bases from J, leaving 12 bases between. This CDR3 region has 13 residues. The CDR3 region has the DNA TGCGCCAGCAGTGGGGCGGGTCGGGATGAGCAGTTCTTC. Protein product: CASSGAGRDEQFF.

The count of this clone is one. This chain uses TRBV6-2 or TRBV6-3 with TRBJ1-2; D is unresolved. Trimming removed 3 bases from V and 4 bases from J, with 12 bases in between. In germline, CDR1 is MNHEY, CDR2 SVGEGT. The CDR3 totals 14 residues. The CDR3 here is CASSYDLEGYGYTF. DNA for the CDR3: TGTGCCAGCAGTTATGATTTGGAGGGCTATGGCTACACCTTC.

This chain links TRBV5-8 with TRBJ2-7; D is perhaps TRBD2 (6 bases). Germline values: CDR1 SGHTS, CDR2 YDEGEE. CDR3 length: 15 amino acids. The V gene lost 2 bases and the J gene lost 0 bases, with 12 bases spanning the gap. CDR3: CASSFTGVRSYEQYF. The CDR3 DNA reads TGTGCCAGCAGCTTTACGGGAGTTCGCTCCTACGAGCAGTACTTC.

In this sample, this clone turned up once. This rearrangement joins TRBV4-1 to TRBJ2-7, with 9 nucleotides matching TRBD2. J lost 4 bases, V lost 0 bases, and 4 bases had no gene match. Germline lookup yields CDR1 MGHRA and CDR2 YSYEKL. CDR3 size: 15 residues. The CDR3, as DNA: TGCGCCAGCAGCCAAGAATGGCGGGGGGGGTACGAGCAGTACTTC. Protein: CASSQEWRGGYEQYF.

This clone appeared once. J is TRBJ2-1 and V is TRBV19, with D unresolved. There are 15 residues in the CDR3. In germline, CDR1 is LNHDA, CDR2 SQIVND (reference sequence). V was pared by 5 bases and J by 1 base, with 12 bases between. Here the CDR3 DNA reads TGTGCCAGTAGTGCACAGTCATTTTCCTACAATGAGCAGTTCTTC. Amino acid sequence: CASSAQSFSYNEQFF.

This clone was recorded once. The chain carries TRBV19 and TRBJ1-4, with D possibly TRBD1 on 6 matching bases. This CDR3 comprises 13 residues. Germline V gene sequence: CDR1 LNHDA, CDR2 SQIVND (reference sequence). V lost 8 bases and J lost 2, with 9 bases in between. The CDR3 here is CASLQGTNEKLFF. CDR3 coding DNA: TGTGCCAGTCTCCAGGGGACTAATGAAAAACTGTTTTTT. Full variable domain (rest looked up from reference TRBV19 and TRBJ1-4): DGGITQSPKYLFRKEGQNVTLSCEQNLNHDAMYWYRQDPGQGLRLIYYSQIVNDFQKGDIAEGYSVSREKKESFPLTVTSAQKNPTAFYLCASLQGTNEKLFFGSGTQLSVL.

This clone was seen many times. V gene TRBV2 combines with J gene TRBJ2-2, with 7 positions matching TRBD1. CDR3 length: 15 residues. Germline CDR1 is SNHLY and CDR2 is FYNNEI. V lost 5 bases, J lost 7 bases, and 10 bases stayed unmatched. The CDR3 DNA reads as TGTGCCAGCAGTTTAGTGGGCCAGGGGGTCGGGGAGCTGTTTTTT. This translates into CASSLVGQGVGELFF.

The chain couples TRBV27 to TRBJ2-7; 9 positions match TRBD1. CDR1 is MNHEY and CDR2 is SMNVEV in the germline V gene (reference sequence). The CDR3 is made up of 14 amino acids. V gave up 2 bases and J gave up 5 bases; unmatched junction bases: 4. CDR3 bases: TGTGCCAGCAGTTTAGGGACAGGGATTAACGAGCAGTACTTC. This codes for CASSLGTGINEQYF.

The chain has TRBV4-3 and TRBJ2-7; 10 nucleotides align to TRBD2. The CDR3 loop spans 17 amino acids. Trimming cost V 1 base and J 4 bases; bases outside gene matches: 10. Looked up from germline, CDR1 is LGHNA and CDR2 is YSLEER. CDR3 residues: CASSQGTGTSGMYEQYF. CDR3 nucleotide sequence: TGCGCCAGCAGCCAAGGAACGGGAACTAGCGGGATGTACGAGCAGTACTTC.

The table lists this clone with a count of one. The chain joins TRBV5-4 to TRBJ2-2, with D possibly TRBD2 on 5 matching bases. CDR1 is SGHNT and CDR2 is YYREEE in the germline V gene (reference sequence). This CDR3 has 14 residues. The ends were cut back, 0 bases at V and 6 bases at J, with 9 bases in the middle. CDR3 sequence (DNA): TGTGCCAGCAGCTTGGGAGGGATTGCCGGGGAGCTGTTTTTT. Encoded protein: CASSLGGIAGELFF.

The chain uses TRBV10-3 and TRBJ2-7, with TRBD2 identical over 9 bases. The J segment lost 2 bases and the V segment lost 3 bases, leaving 14 bases of the junction unmatched. The length of the CDR3 is 18 residues. Germline V gene lookup returns CDR1 ENHRY and CDR2 SYGVKD. CDR3: CAISDRFEVSGGTYEQYF. The DNA of the CDR3 is TGTGCCATCAGTGATAGGTTCGAGGTCAGCGGGGGGACCTACGAGCAGTACTTC.

V usage is TRBV5-1 and J usage is TRBJ1-1; 7 nucleotides align to TRBD1. Germline V gives CDR1 SGHRS, CDR2 YFSETQ. This CDR3 contains 16 residues. After removal of 0 bases from V and 1 base from J, the junction contained 6 bases not matched to a gene. The CDR3 DNA reads as TGCGCCAGCAGCTTGGGGGGGACAGTGACGAACACTGAAGCTTTCTTT. Its protein is CASSLGGTVTNTEAFF.